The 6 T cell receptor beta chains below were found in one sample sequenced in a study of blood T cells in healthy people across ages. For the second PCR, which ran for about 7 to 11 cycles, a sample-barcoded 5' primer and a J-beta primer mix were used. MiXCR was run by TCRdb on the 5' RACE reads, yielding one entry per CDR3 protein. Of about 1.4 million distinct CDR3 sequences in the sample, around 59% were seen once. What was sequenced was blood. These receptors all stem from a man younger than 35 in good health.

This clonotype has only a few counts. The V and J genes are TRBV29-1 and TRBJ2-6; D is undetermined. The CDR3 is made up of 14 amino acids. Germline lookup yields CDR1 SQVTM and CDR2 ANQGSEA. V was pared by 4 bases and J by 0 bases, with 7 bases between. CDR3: CSVGRNSGANVLTF. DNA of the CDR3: TGCAGCGTTGGCCGGAACTCTGGGGCCAACGTCCTGACTTTC.

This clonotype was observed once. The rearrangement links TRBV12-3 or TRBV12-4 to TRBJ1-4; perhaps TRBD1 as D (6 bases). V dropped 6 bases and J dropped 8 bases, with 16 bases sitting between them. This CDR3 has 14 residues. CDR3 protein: CASSQQGFNEKLFF. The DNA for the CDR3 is TGTGCCAGCAGCCAACAGGGCTTTAACGAAAAACTGTTTTTT.

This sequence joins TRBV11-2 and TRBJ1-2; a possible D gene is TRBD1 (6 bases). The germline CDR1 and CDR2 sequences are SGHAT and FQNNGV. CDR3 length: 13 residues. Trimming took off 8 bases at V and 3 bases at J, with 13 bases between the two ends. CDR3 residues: CASGGGDYYGYTF. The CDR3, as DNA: TGTGCCAGCGGAGGGGGGGACTACTATGGCTACACCTTC.

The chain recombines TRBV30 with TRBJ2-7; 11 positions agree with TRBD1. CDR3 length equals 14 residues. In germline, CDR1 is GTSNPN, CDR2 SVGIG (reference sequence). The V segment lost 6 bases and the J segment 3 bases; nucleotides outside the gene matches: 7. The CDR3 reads CACYGQGANYEQYF. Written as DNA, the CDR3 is TGTGCCTGTTACGGACAGGGGGCGAACTACGAGCAGTACTTC.

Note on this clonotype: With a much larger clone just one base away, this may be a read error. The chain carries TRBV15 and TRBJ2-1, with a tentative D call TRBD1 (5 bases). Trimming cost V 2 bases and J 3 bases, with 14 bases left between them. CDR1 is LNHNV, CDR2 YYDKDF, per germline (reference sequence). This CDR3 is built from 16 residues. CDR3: CATSRRNRTRYNEQFF. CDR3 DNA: TGTGCCACCAGCAGACGCAATCGGACACGCTACAATGAGCAGTTCTTC.

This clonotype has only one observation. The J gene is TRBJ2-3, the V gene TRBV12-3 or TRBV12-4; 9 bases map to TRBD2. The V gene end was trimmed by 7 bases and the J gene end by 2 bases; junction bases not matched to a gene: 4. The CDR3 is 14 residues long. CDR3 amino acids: CASTPSGDTDTQYF. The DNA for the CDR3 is TGTGCCAGCACCCCTAGCGGGGACACAGATACGCAGTATTTT.